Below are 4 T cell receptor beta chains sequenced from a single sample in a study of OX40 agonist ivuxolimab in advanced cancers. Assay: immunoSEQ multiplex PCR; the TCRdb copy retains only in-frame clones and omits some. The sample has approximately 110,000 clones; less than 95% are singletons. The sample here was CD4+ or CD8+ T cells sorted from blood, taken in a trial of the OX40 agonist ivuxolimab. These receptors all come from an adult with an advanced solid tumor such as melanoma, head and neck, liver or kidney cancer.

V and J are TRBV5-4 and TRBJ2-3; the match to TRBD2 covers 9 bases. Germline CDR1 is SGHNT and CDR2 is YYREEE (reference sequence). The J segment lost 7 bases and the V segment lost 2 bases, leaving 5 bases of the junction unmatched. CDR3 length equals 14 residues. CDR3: CASSFSGSGNTQYF. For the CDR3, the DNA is TGTGCCAGCAGCTTTAGCGGGAGCGGTAATACGCAGTATTTT.

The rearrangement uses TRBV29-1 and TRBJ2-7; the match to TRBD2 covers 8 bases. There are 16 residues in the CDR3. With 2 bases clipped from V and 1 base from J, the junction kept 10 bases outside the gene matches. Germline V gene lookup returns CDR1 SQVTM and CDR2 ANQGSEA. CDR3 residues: CSVERGSLAGSYEQYF. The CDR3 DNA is TGCAGCGTTGAAAGGGGTAGTCTAGCGGGTTCCTACGAGCAGTACTTC.

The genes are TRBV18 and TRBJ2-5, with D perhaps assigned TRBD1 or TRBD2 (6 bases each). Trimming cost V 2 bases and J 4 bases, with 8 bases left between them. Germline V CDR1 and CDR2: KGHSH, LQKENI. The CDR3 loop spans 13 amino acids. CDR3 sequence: CASSPGGGETQYF. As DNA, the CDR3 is TGTGCCAGCTCACCAGGAGGGGGAGAGACCCAGTACTTC.

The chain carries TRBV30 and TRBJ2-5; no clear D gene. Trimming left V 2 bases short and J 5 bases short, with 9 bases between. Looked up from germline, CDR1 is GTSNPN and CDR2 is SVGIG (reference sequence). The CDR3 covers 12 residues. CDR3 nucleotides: TGTGCCTGGAGTCTCAGTGTGGAGACCCAGTACTTC. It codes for CAWSLSVETQYF.